The source of this T cell receptor beta chain is a study of blood T cells in healthy people across ages (dated by TCRdb to between 2014 and 2016). About the study as a whole: In model experiments, template switching captured about one uniquely barcoded TCR beta cDNA molecule for every two T cells. The study analyzed two additional independent replicas of 1 million unique cDNA reads from the same blood draw for two donors, one aged 18 to 29 and one aged 80 or older. Using deep sequencing normalized with unique cDNA molecular identifiers, the study measured how TCR beta repertoire diversity changes with age. To avoid experimental bias, donors of different ages were spread randomly across the sequencing lanes. The donors were split into four age groups: young (average 16 years), middle-aged (roughly 39), aged (more than 60) and long-lived (about 74).

This clonotype was seen a few times. No cognate antigen has been identified for it. Base qualities are not recorded, but no much larger clone differs from it by a single base. The library was made by 5' RACE. The data were produced on an Illumina HiSeq 2500. The second PCR ran for roughly 7 to 11 cycles and used a J-beta primer mix along with a sample-barcoded 5' primer. Each TCR beta cDNA molecule received a unique molecular identifier from a template-switch 5' adaptor carrying 12 random nucleotides. Each sample yielded at least 3 million CDR3-containing paired-end reads. The Mint cDNA synthesis kit, primed by a TRBC-specific oligonucleotide, was used to synthesize first-strand cDNA from all RNA. After uracil-DNA glycosylase treatment, a first 18-cycle PCR used universal primers M1SS and BC2_uni_R on all cDNA. The source study handled its data this way. Each sample was normalized by randomly selecting 1 million high-quality reads, each carrying a distinct molecular identifier. Instead of being binned into consensus sequences, reads with shared molecular identifiers were discarded. MiTCR, run with a Q25 quality threshold and the strictest error-elimination algorithm, handled CDR3 identification, clonotype clustering and error correction. Lower-bound total TCR beta diversity was estimated with a nonparametric unseen species model using Euler transformation. TCRdb passed the public sequencing reads through fastp at Q25 and MiXCR, retaining productive beta sequences. Records with the same CDR3 protein are collapsed into one entry carrying the most frequent genes and DNA. The V and J calls shown here were made by TCRdb, not taken from the authors' results. The sample profile shows roughly 1.4 million distinct CDR3 sequences; roughly 60% of them were found once. Jointly, the top ten make up 6.7% of the sample.

Points the paper makes about the study in general: As age increased, observed TCR beta diversity per million T cells dropped in a roughly linear way, and a significant reduction was already evident by age approximately 40. Because the CMV infection status of the donors was unknown, age-related changes in expanded clonotypes may potentially have been confounded. There was a strong correlation between observed TCR beta diversity and the percentage of naive T cells measured by flow cytometry. Compared with the aged group, more naive CD4+ T cells, fewer expanded clones and increased TCR diversity were shown by the long-lived group, suggesting age selection. Total diversity estimates from one million sequenced T cells were considered lower bounds and underestimates. Since profiling was done on bulk unsorted PBMCs, naive and antigen-experienced compartments could not be conclusively compared.

Donors were 39 systemically healthy Caucasian individuals from Russia aged about 6 to 100 years. Roughly 10 milliliters of peripheral blood were drawn from each donor into EDTA-treated Vacutainer tubes. PBMCs were isolated by Ficoll-Paque density-gradient centrifugation, with at least 7 million obtained per sample. Trizol reagent was used to extract total RNA from PBMCs, with at least 6 micrograms per sample. For every donor, an aliquot of PBMCs went through flow cytometry to measure the percentages of naive CD45RAhigh/CD27high T cells. The CDR3 spans 13 residues, from the cysteine through the phenylalanine. Just the 39-base CDR3 DNA is kept, in frame starting at base 1. Based on the germline V gene, the CDR1 and CDR2 sequences are LGHNA and YSLEER. Trimming at the junction amounts to 0 bases on V and 8 bases on J, and the germline ends lie 8 bases apart.

What was sequenced was blood. The sequence is built from TRBV4-3 and TRBJ2-4; there is no confident call for the D gene. The receptor was isolated from a man younger than 30 in good health. Read as DNA, the sequence is TGCGCCAGCAGCCAAGATCGGATAGACATTCAGTACTTC. Translated, this is CASSQDRIDIQYF.